This T cell receptor beta chain was documented in a study of T cells in Graves' hyperthyroidism and ophthalmopathy. Researchers amplified the TCR beta CDR3 regions from RNA transcripts. With the HTBI primer set, the TCR CDR3 went through a first round of RT-PCR. TCRdb itself ran the multiplex PCR reads through MiXCR, one entry per CDR3 protein. Of some 500,000 distinct CDR3 sequences listed, about 15% are singletons. V trimming: 2 bases; J trimming: 6 bases; junction bases outside the gene matches: 9. Looked up from germline, CDR1 is KGHSH and CDR2 is LQKENI. The CDR3 is 16 amino acids. Orbital computed tomography and thyroid ultrasound, together with serum TRAb and thyroxine and clinical symptoms, were used for diagnoses.

The chain is built from TRBV18 and TRBJ2-1; TRBD2 matches at 8 bases. Sequencing was performed on blood. The sequence was collected from a woman in her thirties with Graves' ophthalmopathy. CDR3 sequence reads: CASSPFLSGRINEQFF. As DNA, the CDR3 is TGTGCCAGCTCACCATTTTTAAGCGGGAGAATCAATGAGCAGTTCTTC.